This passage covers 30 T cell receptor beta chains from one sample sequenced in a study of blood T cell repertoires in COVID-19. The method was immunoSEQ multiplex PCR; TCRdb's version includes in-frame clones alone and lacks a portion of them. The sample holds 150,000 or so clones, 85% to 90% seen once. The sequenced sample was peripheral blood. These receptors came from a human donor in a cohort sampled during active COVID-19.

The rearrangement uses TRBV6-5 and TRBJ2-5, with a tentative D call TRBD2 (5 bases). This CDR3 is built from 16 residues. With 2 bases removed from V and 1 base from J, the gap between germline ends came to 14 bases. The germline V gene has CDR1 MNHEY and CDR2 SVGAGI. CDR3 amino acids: CASSYGLDSLQETQYF. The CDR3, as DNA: TGTGCCAGCAGTTACGGCTTGGACTCCCTCCAAGAGACCCAGTACTTC.

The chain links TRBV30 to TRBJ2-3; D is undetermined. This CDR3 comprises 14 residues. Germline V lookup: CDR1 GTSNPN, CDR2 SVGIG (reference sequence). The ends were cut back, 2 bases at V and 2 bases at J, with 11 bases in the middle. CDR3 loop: CAWSRLGPTDTQYF. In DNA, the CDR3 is TGTGCCTGGAGTCGTCTTGGGCCCACAGATACGCAGTATTTT.

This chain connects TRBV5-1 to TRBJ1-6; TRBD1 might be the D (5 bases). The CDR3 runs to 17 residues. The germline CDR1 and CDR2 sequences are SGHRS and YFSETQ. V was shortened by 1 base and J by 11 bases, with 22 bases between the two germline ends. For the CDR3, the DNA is TGCGCCAGCAGCTTGCAACCAGGAGCCGTCTTAGGGGCACCCCTCCACTTT. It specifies CASSLQPGAVLGAPLHF.

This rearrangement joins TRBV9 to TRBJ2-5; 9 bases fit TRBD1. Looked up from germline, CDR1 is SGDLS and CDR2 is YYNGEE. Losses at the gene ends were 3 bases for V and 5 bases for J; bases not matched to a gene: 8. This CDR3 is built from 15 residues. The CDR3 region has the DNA TGTGCCAGCAGCGCGTCCGGGACAGGGTGGGAGACCCAGTACTTC. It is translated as CASSASGTGWETQYF.

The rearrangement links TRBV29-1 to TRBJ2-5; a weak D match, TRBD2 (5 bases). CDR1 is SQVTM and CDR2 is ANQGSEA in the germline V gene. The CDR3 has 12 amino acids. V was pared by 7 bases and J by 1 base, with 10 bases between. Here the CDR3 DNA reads TGCAGCGGAGGGCAGGCCCAAGAGACCCAGTACTTC. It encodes CSGGQAQETQYF.

The CDR3 nucleotides are TGTGCCAGCAGTCCTATGTCTGGGGCCAACGTCCTGACTTTC. Encoded protein: CASSPMSGANVLTF. The chain links TRBV25-1 to TRBJ2-6; no clear D. Germline values: CDR1 MGHDK, CDR2 SYGVNS. The CDR3 extends over 14 amino acids. Trimming took off 5 bases at V and 1 base at J, with 6 bases between the two ends.

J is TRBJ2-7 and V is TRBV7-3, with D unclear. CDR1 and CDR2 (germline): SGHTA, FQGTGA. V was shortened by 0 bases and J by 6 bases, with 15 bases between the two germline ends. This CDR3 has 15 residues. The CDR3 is CASSLTEVTMSEQYF. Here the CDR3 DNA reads TGTGCCAGCAGCTTAACAGAGGTAACGATGAGCGAGCAGTACTTC.

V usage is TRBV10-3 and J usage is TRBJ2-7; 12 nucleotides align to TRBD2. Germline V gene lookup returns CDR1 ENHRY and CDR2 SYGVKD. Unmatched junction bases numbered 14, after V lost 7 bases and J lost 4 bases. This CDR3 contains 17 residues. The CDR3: CAITSAGLAGTRYEQYF. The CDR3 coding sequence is TGTGCCATCACATCCGCAGGACTAGCGGGGACCAGGTACGAGCAGTACTTC.

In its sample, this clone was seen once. For the CDR3, the DNA is TGTGCCAGCTCACGGGCTACCCTCCGCGAGCAGTACTTC. Amino acid sequence: CASSRATLREQYF. V and J are TRBV18 and TRBJ2-7; D gene uncertain. The V gene lost 4 bases and the J gene lost 6 bases, with 13 bases spanning the gap. The CDR3 sequence is 13 residues long. Germline V gene lookup returns CDR1 KGHSH and CDR2 LQKENI. Combining the CDR3 with reference TRBV18 and TRBJ2-7 gives the whole variable domain NAGVMQNPRHLVRRRGQEARLRCSPMKGHSHVYWYRQLPEEGLKFMVYLQKENIIDESGMPKERFSAEFPKEGPSILRIQQVVRGDSAAYFCASSRATLREQYFGPGTRLTVT.

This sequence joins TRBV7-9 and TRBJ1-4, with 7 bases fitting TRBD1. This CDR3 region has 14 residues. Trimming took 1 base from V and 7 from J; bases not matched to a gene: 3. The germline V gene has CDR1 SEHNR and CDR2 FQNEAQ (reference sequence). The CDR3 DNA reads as TGTGCCAGCAGCTTAGGACAGGGCGGTGAAAAACTGTTTTTT. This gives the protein CASSLGQGGEKLFF.

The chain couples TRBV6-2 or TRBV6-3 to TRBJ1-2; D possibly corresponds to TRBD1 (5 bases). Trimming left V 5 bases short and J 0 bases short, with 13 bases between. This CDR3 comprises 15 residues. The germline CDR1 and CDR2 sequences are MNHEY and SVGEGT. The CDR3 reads CASSDPRDPNYGYTF. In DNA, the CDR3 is TGTGCCAGCAGTGATCCGCGGGACCCTAACTATGGCTACACCTTC.

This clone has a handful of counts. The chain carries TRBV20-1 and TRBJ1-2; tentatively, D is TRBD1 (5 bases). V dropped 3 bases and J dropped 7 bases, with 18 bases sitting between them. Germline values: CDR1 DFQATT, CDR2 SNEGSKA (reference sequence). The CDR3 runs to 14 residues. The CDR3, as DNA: TGCAGTGCTAGTAGTGGGGCTGGCTTGCGTGGCTACACCTTC. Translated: CSASSGAGLRGYTF.

This CDR3 reads CASSAPPWASSTDTQYF. The DNA for the CDR3 is TGTGCCAGCAGCGCACCGCCGTGGGCCTCTAGCACAGATACGCAGTATTTT. This chain joins TRBV9 and TRBJ2-3; D not certain. The CDR3 is 17 amino acids. V was clipped by 3 bases and J by 0 bases, with 17 bases between them. Germline assignment: CDR1 SGDLS and CDR2 YYNGEE.

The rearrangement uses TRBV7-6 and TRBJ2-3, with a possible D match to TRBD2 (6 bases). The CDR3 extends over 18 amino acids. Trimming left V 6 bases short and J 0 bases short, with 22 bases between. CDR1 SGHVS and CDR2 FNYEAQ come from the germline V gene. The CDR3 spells CASSSTLLSGTSTDTQYF. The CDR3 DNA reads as TGTGCCAGCAGTTCTACCCTCCTTAGCGGTACTAGCACAGATACGCAGTATTTT. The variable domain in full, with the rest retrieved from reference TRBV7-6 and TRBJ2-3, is GAGVSQSPRYKVTKRGQDVALRCDPISGHVSLYWYRQALGQGPEFLTYFNYEAQQDKSGLPNDRFSAERPEGSISTLTIQRTEQRDSAMYRCASSSTLLSGTSTDTQYFGPGTRLTVL.

The CDR3 DNA is TGTGCCAGTAGCCCGGGACAGGGGGCAGGTGGCTACACCTTC. As protein: CASSPGQGAGGYTF. The chain couples TRBV19 to TRBJ1-2, with 12 bases matching TRBD1. This CDR3 has 14 amino acids. Trimming at V came to 6 bases and at J to 7 bases, leaving 6 bases not matched to a gene. Per the germline V gene, CDR1 is LNHDA and CDR2 is SQIVND (reference sequence).

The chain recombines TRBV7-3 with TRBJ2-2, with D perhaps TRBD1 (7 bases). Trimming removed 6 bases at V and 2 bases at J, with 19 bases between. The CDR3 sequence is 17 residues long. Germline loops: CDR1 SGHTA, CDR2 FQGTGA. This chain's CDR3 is CASRDLSQGGNTGELFF. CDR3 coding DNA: TGTGCCAGCAGAGATTTGTCCCAGGGGGGTAACACCGGGGAGCTGTTTTTT.

CDR3 coding DNA: TGTGCCATCAGTGACATATCGGGGGGCCACCAAGAGACCCAGTACTTC. As protein: CAISDISGGHQETQYF. The V and J genes are TRBV10-3 and TRBJ2-5; tentatively, D is TRBD2 (7 bases). Germline V lookup: CDR1 ENHRY, CDR2 SYGVKD. Between the trimmed V and J ends, which lost 3 bases and 0 bases, there was a span of 14 bases. This CDR3 has 16 residues.

CDR3 in amino acids: CASSFASGSTDTQYF. The CDR3 DNA follows: TGTGCCAGCAGCTTTGCTAGCGGTAGCACAGATACGCAGTATTTT. The V and J genes are TRBV11-3 and TRBJ2-3; 7 nucleotides agree with TRBD2. This CDR3 is 15 amino acids long. Per the germline V gene, CDR1 is SGHNT and CDR2 is YENEEA. The J segment lost 0 bases and the V segment lost 3 bases, leaving 3 bases of the junction unmatched.

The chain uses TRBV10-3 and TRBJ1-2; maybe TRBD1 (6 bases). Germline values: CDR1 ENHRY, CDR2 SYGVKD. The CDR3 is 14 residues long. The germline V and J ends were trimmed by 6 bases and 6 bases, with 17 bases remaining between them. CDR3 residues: CAISLQGYRNGYTF. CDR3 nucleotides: TGTGCCATCAGCTTACAGGGATACAGAAATGGCTACACCTTC.

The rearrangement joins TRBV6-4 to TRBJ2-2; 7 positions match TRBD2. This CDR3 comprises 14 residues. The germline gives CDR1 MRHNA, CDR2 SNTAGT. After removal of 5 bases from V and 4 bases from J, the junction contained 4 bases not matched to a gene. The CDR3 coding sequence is TGTGCCAGCAGTATACTAGCGTCCACCGGGGAGCTGTTTTTT. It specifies CASSILASTGELFF.

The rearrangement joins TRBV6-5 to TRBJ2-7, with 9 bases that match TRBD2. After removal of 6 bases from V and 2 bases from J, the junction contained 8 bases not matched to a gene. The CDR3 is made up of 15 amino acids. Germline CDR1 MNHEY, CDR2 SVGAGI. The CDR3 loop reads CASRLSGGLTYEQYF. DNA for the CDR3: TGTGCCAGCAGACTCAGCGGGGGGCTTACCTACGAGCAGTACTTC.

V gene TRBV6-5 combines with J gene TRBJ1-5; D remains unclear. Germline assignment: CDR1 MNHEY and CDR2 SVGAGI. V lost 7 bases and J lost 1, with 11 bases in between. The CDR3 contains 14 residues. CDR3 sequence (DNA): TGTGCCAGCACCGATAGAGGGAGCAATCAGCCCCAGCATTTT. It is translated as CASTDRGSNQPQHF.

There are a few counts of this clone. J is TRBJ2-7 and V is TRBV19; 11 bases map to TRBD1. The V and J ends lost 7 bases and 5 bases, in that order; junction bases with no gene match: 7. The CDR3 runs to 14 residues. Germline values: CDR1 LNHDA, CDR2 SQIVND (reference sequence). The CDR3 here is CASKDGQGANEQYF. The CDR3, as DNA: TGTGCCAGTAAAGACGGACAGGGGGCCAACGAGCAGTACTTC.

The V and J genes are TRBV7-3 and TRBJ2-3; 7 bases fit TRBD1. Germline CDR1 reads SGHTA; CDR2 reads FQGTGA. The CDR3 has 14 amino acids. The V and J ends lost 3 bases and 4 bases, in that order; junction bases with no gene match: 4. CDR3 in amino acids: CASSLDRSSDTQYF. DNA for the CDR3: TGTGCCAGCAGCTTGGACAGGAGCTCAGATACGCAGTATTTT.

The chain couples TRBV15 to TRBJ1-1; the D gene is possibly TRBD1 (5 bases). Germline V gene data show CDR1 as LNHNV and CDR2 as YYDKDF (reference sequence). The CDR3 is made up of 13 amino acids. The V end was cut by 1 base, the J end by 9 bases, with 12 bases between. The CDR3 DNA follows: TGTGCCACCAGCAGAGGACGGGGGGAGAAAGCTTTCTTT. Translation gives CATSRGRGEKAFF.

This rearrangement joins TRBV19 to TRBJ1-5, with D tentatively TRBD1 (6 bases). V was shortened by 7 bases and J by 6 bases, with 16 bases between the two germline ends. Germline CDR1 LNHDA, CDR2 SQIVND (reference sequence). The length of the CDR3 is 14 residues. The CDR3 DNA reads TGTGCCAGTACCTCGGGACAAACTATTCAGCCCCAGCATTTT. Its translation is CASTSGQTIQPQHF.

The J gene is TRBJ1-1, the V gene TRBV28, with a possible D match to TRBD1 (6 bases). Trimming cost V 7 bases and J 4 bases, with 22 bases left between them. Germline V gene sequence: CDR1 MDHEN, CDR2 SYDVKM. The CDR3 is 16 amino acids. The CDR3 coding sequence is TGTGCCAGCACCAGAGGGGGGGGCGACATTGGCACTGAAGCTTTCTTT. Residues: CASTRGGGDIGTEAFF.

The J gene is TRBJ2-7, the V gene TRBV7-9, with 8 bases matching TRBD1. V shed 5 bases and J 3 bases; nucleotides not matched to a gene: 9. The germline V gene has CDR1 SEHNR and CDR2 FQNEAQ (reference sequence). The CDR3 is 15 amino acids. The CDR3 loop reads CASSLTGTGVYEQYF. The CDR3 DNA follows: TGTGCCAGCAGCCTAACCGGGACAGGCGTCTACGAGCAGTACTTC.

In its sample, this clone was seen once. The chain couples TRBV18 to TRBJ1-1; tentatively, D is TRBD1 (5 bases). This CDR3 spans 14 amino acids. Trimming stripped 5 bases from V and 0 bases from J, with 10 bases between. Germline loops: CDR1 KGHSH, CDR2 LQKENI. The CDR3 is CASSGGWLNTEAFF. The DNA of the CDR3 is TGTGCCAGCTCAGGGGGGTGGCTGAACACTGAAGCTTTCTTT.

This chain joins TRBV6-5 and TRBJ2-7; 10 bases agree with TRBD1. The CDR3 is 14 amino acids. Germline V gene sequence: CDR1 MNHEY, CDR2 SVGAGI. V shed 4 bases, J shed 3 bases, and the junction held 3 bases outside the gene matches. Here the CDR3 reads CASSSRDRGYEQYF. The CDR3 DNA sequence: TGTGCCAGCAGTTCAAGGGACAGGGGCTACGAGCAGTACTTC.